These 10 T cell receptor beta chains were all obtained from the same sample, sequenced in a study of human T cells and chemical hapten exposure. Documented time point: pre-sensitization, week 0. The treatment denotes: therapeutic diphenylcyclopropenone sensitization with weekly scalp DPC. TCRdb re-analysed the RACE reads in MiXCR, keeping a single row per CDR3 protein. The sample includes around 42,000 distinct CDR3 sequences, 9.5% to 15% seen only once; the top ten take approximately 5.3%. Sequences were derived from whole blood, sampled in connection with sensitization to the hapten diphenylcyclopropenone (DPC). The origin of the receptors is a young woman with alopecia areata. Some clones in this sample may be carry-over from other donors' samples.

This clonotype was recorded at least ten times. J is TRBJ2-5 and V is TRBV18; D possibly matches TRBD1 or TRBD2 (5 bases each). The CDR3 has 14 residues. V dropped 3 bases and J dropped 5 bases, with 13 bases sitting between them. CDR1 is KGHSH, CDR2 LQKENI, per germline. CDR3 DNA sequence: TGTGCCAGCTCACCCCGGGAAGCAGGGGAGACCCAGTACTTC. This gives the protein CASSPREAGETQYF.

The chain employs TRBV11-2 and TRBJ2-7; 8 nucleotides agree with TRBD1. V was pared by 5 bases and J by 4 bases, with 10 bases of the junction left unmatched. This CDR3 contains 15 residues. Germline CDR1 and CDR2: SGHAT and FQNNGV. CDR3 bases: TGTGCCAGCAGCCCGAGGAGGGACAGGTCGTACGAGCAGTACTTC. Amino acid sequence: CASSPRRDRSYEQYF.

This clonotype showed up many times. J is TRBJ2-4 and V is TRBV4-1; D remains ambiguous. Germline V gene data show CDR1 as MGHRA and CDR2 as YSYEKL. The CDR3 sequence is 15 residues long. V lost 1 base, J lost 8 bases, and 15 bases lay in between. The CDR3, as DNA: TGCGCCAGCAGCCAAGTTCCAGGCTTTAAGGACATTCAGTACTTC. The encoded protein is CASSQVPGFKDIQYF.

This clonotype was seen ten or more times. The gene calls are TRBV27 and TRBJ2-7; 10 positions match TRBD1. CDR3 length: 14 amino acids. The junction had 5 bases not matched to a gene; V was cut back by 5 bases and J by 4 bases. Germline CDR1 and CDR2: MNHEY and SMNVEV (reference sequence). The DNA of the CDR3 is TGTGCCAGCAGTAGGACAGGGGGTTCGTACGAGCAGTACTTC. Encoded protein: CASSRTGGSYEQYF.

The chain links TRBV29-1 to TRBJ1-3; a possible D gene is TRBD1 (5 bases). CDR3 length: 12 amino acids. V lost 4 bases to trimming and J lost 1 base, with 5 bases between them. Germline CDR1 reads SQVTM; CDR2 reads ANQGSEA. For the CDR3, the DNA is TGCAGCGTTGCAGGGTCTGGAAACACCATATATTTT. Its translation is CSVAGSGNTIYF.

In regard to this clonotype: This clone may be a read error of a much larger clone one base away. V is TRBV7-9 and J is TRBJ2-3, with no clear D. The CDR3 contains 12 residues. The germline gives CDR1 SEHNR, CDR2 FQNEAQ (reference sequence). The ends were cut back, 6 bases at V and 1 base at J, with 5 bases in the middle. The CDR3 loop reads CASSHRTDTQYF. The CDR3 nucleotides are TGTGCCAGCAGTCACCGCACAGATACGCAGTATTTT. The full variable domain, completed using reference TRBV7-9 and TRBJ2-3, is DTGVSQNPRHKITKRGQNVTFRCDPISEHNRLYWYRQTLGQGPEFLTYFQNEAQLEKSRLLSDRFSAERPKGSFSTLEIQRTEQGDSAMYLCASSHRTDTQYFGPGTRLTVL.

This clonotype was picked up a small number of times. This chain uses TRBV29-1 with TRBJ1-5, with 7 positions matching TRBD1. The CDR3 is 15 residues long. Germline values: CDR1 SQVTM, CDR2 ANQGSEA. The junction had 9 bases not matched to a gene; V was cut back by 5 bases and J by 2 bases. In DNA form, the CDR3 reads TGCAGCGTTATCACCCAGGGGGGAGGCAATCAGCCCCAGCATTTT. As protein: CSVITQGGGNQPQHF. Using reference TRBV29-1 and TRBJ1-5 for the parts outside the CDR3, the full variable domain is SAVISQKPSRDICQRGTSLTIQCQVDSQVTMMFWYRQQPGQSLTLIATANQGSEATYESGFVIDKFPISRPNLTFSTLTVSNMSPEDSSIYLCSVITQGGGNQPQHFGDGTRLSIL.

The chain recombines TRBV20-1 with TRBJ2-7; D gene unclear. V was trimmed by 6 bases and J by 3 bases, leaving 18 bases between them. The CDR3 loop spans 14 amino acids. Germline V CDR1 and CDR2: DFQATT, SNEGSKA (reference sequence). In DNA form, the CDR3 reads TGCAGTGCCCTCTACCCCCGCAGAAACTACGAGCAGTACTTC. Its translation: CSALYPRRNYEQYF.

This clonotype was picked up a small number of times. This chain links TRBV29-1 with TRBJ2-2; weak D call: TRBD2 (5 bases). The CDR3 contains 13 residues. Germline CDR1 SQVTM, CDR2 ANQGSEA. V lost 8 bases to trimming and J lost 1 base, with 11 bases between them. CDR3 coding DNA: TGCAGCCCGTCGGGAAGGAACACCGGGGAGCTGTTTTTT. Its protein is CSPSGRNTGELFF.

The sample holds a few counts of this clonotype. V gene TRBV5-6 combines with J gene TRBJ2-7, with D perhaps matching TRBD1 (6 bases). Per the germline V gene, CDR1 is SGHDT and CDR2 is YYEEEE. CDR3 length: 17 residues. The ends were cut back, 6 bases at V and 0 bases at J, with 22 bases in the middle. For the CDR3, the DNA is TGTGCCAGCACCTCCATGCGGAGGACAGCCGACTCCTACGAGCAGTACTTC. Its translation: CASTSMRRTADSYEQYF. Filled out from reference TRBV5-6 and TRBJ2-7, the complete variable domain reads DAGVTQSPTHLIKTRGQQVTLRCSPKSGHDTVSWYQQALGQGPQFIFQYYEEEERQRGNFPDRFSGHQFPNYSSELNVNALLLGDSALYLCASTSMRRTADSYEQYFGPGTRLTVT.